Ten or more counts support the clone carrying this T cell receptor beta chain. The CDR3 spans 15 residues. V was shortened by 7 bases and J by 2 bases, with 15 bases between the two germline ends. Germline V gives CDR1 MNHEY, CDR2 SVGEGT. These data belong to a study of human T cells and chemical hapten exposure. Across the study: Mainly, slight library volume differences in the pool made TCR yields vary.

The time point: pre-sensitization, week 0. The sample's treatment: therapeutic diphenylcyclopropenone sensitization with weekly scalp DPC. During construction of the library, unique molecular identifiers were attached to individual cDNA molecules for quantitative, reproducible TCR counting. TCRdb fed the RACE reads into MiXCR, producing one record per CDR3 protein. The sample lists roughly 120,000 distinct CDR3 sequences, roughly 13% occurring once. Material: whole blood, obtained in connection with sensitization to the hapten diphenylcyclopropenone (DPC). The V and J genes are TRBV6-2 or TRBV6-3 and TRBJ1-3; D uncertain. The source of this sequence is a woman under 30 with alopecia areata. Some clones in this sample may be carry-over from other donors' samples. In nucleotides, the CDR3 is TGTGCCAGCACCGACGGTACTGCACCTGGAAACACCATATATTTT. Amino acids: CASTDGTAPGNTIYF.